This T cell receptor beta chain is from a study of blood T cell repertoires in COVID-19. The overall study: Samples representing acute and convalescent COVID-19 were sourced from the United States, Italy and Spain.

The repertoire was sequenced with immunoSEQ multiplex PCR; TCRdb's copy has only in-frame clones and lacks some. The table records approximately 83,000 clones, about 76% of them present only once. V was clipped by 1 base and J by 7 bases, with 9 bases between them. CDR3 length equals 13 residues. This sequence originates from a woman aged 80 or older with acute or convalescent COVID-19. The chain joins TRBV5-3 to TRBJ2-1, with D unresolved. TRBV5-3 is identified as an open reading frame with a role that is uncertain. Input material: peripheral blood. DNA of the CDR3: TGTGCCAGAAGCTTGACGAAGACTAATGAGCAGTTCTTC. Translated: CARSLTKTNEQFF.